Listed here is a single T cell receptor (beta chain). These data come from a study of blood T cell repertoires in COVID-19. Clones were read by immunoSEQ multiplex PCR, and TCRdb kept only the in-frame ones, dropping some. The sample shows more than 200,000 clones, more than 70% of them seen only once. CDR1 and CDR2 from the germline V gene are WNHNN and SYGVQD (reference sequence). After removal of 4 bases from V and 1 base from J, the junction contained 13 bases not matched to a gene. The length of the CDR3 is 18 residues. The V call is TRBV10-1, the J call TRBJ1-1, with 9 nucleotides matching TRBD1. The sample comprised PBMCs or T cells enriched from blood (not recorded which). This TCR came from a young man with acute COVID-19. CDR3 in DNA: TGCGCCAGCAGTGGCGACCCGGGACAGGGAGGATCGAACACTGAAGCTTTCTTT. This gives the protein CASSGDPGQGGSNTEAFF.